The 8 T cell receptor beta chains below were found in one sample sequenced in a study of blood T cell repertoires in COVID-19. Sequencing was performed with immunoSEQ multiplex PCR; in TCRdb, only in-frame clones are kept and a portion is missing. Among 200,000 to 300,000 clones, about nine tenths were seen once, and the ten largest hold roughly 1.2%. The sample comprised PBMCs or T cells enriched from blood (not recorded which). The receptors were sampled from a woman between 40 and 55 years old with acute COVID-19.

The count of this clone is one. The V and J genes are TRBV11-2 and TRBJ1-6; D is uncertain. Trimming pared 0 bases from V and 0 bases from J, leaving 9 bases between. This CDR3 comprises 17 residues. The germline CDR1 and CDR2 sequences are SGHAT and FQNNGV. The CDR3, as DNA: TGTGCCAGCAGCTTAGACCCCAGAAGCTCCTATAATTCACCCCTCCACTTT. Translating gives CASSLDPRSSYNSPLHF.

This chain joins TRBV4-3 and TRBJ1-4; the D gene is possibly TRBD1 (5 bases). Trimming removed 0 bases at V and 6 bases at J, with 11 bases between. The length of the CDR3 is 15 residues. Germline V gene sequence: CDR1 LGHNA, CDR2 YSLEER. The CDR3 DNA follows: TGCGCCAGCAGCCAAGATTCGGCAGGGTATGAAAAACTGTTTTTT. This codes for CASSQDSAGYEKLFF.

This clone was found once. V usage is TRBV4-3 and J usage is TRBJ1-1; no clear D. The ends were cut back, 1 base at V and 5 bases at J, with 14 bases in the middle. CDR3 size: 15 residues. Per germline, CDR1 LGHNA and CDR2 YSLEER. As DNA, the CDR3 is TGCGCCAGCAGCCAAGCCTTGGGGTCGGGAACTGAAGCTTTCTTT. It translates to CASSQALGSGTEAFF.

The chain links TRBV3-1 (or the pseudogene TRBV3-2) to TRBJ2-3; 7 positions match TRBD1. The CDR3 contains 15 residues. Germline-derived CDR1 and CDR2 are LGHDT and YNNKEL (reference sequence). The V gene end was trimmed by 2 bases and the J gene end by 2 bases; junction bases not matched to a gene: 4. The CDR3 region has the DNA TGTGCCAGCAGCCAAACCGGGACAGACACAGATACGCAGTATTTT. Translating gives CASSQTGTDTDTQYF.

The chain has TRBV14 and TRBJ2-1; TRBD1 might be the D (5 bases). CDR3 length equals 17 residues. Trimming pared 2 bases from V and 1 base from J, leaving 15 bases between. The germline V gene encodes CDR1 SGHDN and CDR2 FVKESK. The CDR3 protein is CASSQKGPNRSYNEQFF. The CDR3 region has the DNA TGTGCCAGCAGCCAAAAGGGGCCCAACCGATCCTACAATGAGCAGTTCTTC.

This chain joins TRBV6-6 and TRBJ1-1; the D is unclear. V lost 9 bases to trimming and J lost 1 base, with 12 bases between them. Germline V gene data show CDR1 as MNHNY and CDR2 as SVGAGI (reference sequence). This CDR3 comprises 13 residues. CDR3 protein: CASLSAGNTEAFF. In nucleotides, the CDR3 is TGTGCCAGTTTGTCGGCGGGGAACACTGAAGCTTTCTTT.

The chain recombines TRBV11-2 with TRBJ1-2, with 7 bases identical to TRBD1. CDR1 SGHAT and CDR2 FQNNGV come from the germline V gene. With 1 base clipped from V and 1 base from J, the junction kept 12 bases outside the gene matches. The CDR3 runs 18 residues. CDR3 bases: TGTGCCAGCAGCTTAGTACGACAGGGACAGAAAAATAACTATGGCTACACCTTC. Amino acid sequence: CASSLVRQGQKNNYGYTF.

The chain links TRBV6-1 to TRBJ1-6; D unclear. This CDR3 has 12 residues. Germline CDR1 is MNHNS and CDR2 is SASEGT. Between the trimmed V and J ends, which lost 2 bases and 11 bases, there was a span of 7 bases. CDR3 DNA sequence: TGTGCCAGCAGTGAATCGACTACACCCCTCCACTTT. Translation: CASSESTTPLHF.